Below, 27 T cell receptor beta chains from the same sample are listed, as sequenced in a study of cytomegalovirus exposure and HLA in healthy donors. PCR employed 60 Vbeta and 13 Jbeta primers. Sequencing used immunoSEQ multiplex PCR; TCRdb keeps in-frame clones, though not all of them. The sample yields 95,000 to 150,000 clones, under 90% seen once. The sequencing input was PBMCs. Receptor source: a female donor in good health and CMV-seropositive.

This clone was detected once. CDR3 loop: CASLVANTGELFF. In nucleotides, the CDR3 is TGTGCCAGTTTAGTTGCGAACACCGGGGAGCTGTTTTTT. The chain uses TRBV2 and TRBJ2-2; D call uncertain. Germline V gene sequence: CDR1 SNHLY, CDR2 FYNNEI. V lost 9 bases, J lost 0 bases, and 8 bases lay in between. The CDR3 extends over 13 amino acids.

This clone occurred a few times. The chain is built from TRBV28 and TRBJ1-1, with a tentative D call TRBD1 (5 bases). The CDR3 has 15 residues. Germline assignment: CDR1 MDHEN and CDR2 SYDVKM. The V end was cut by 2 bases, the J end by 3 bases, with 13 bases between. This chain's CDR3 is CASSLPTAGDTEAFF. The CDR3 DNA sequence: TGTGCCAGCAGTTTACCCACGGCGGGGGACACTGAAGCTTTCTTT.

The genes are TRBV18 and TRBJ1-1; 9 bases map to TRBD1. The CDR3 is made up of 16 amino acids. Germline V gene sequence: CDR1 KGHSH, CDR2 LQKENI. Trimming removed 2 bases from V and 1 base from J; junction bases left unmatched: 5. CDR3 loop: CASSPGTGRSNTEAFF. Here the CDR3 DNA reads TGTGCCAGCTCACCAGGGACAGGGAGGTCGAACACTGAAGCTTTCTTT.

This clone was seen only a few times. CDR3 nucleotides: TGTGCCAGCAGCTCGCCTGGGGGGCAGGGGGCGAACGGGGAGCTGTTTTTT. Protein product: CASSSPGGQGANGELFF. The rearrangement joins TRBV7-2 to TRBJ2-2; 8 nucleotides align to TRBD1. Trimming took 4 bases from V and 7 from J; bases not matched to a gene: 14. CDR1 SGHTA and CDR2 FQGNSA come from the germline V gene. This CDR3 is 17 amino acids long.

The rearrangement uses TRBV5-1 and TRBJ2-7; 8 bases align to TRBD1. Germline lookup yields CDR1 SGHRS and CDR2 YFSETQ. This CDR3 contains 13 residues. The trim removed 4 bases at V and 2 bases at J, leaving 2 bases unmatched. The CDR3 nucleotides are TGCGCCAGCAGCCGGGACAGGACCTACGAGCAGTACTTC. Its translation: CASSRDRTYEQYF.

This chain uses TRBV2 with TRBJ1-5; 7 bases are shared with TRBD1. There are 13 residues in the CDR3. V trimming: 8 bases; J trimming: 5 bases; junction bases outside the gene matches: 6. Germline-derived CDR1 and CDR2 are SNHLY and FYNNEI. The CDR3 reads CASRQGADQPQHF. As DNA, the CDR3 is TGTGCCAGCCGACAGGGAGCGGATCAGCCCCAGCATTTT. Complete variable domain (other parts from reference TRBV2 and TRBJ1-5): EPEVTQTPSHQVTQMGQEVILRCVPISNHLYFYWYRQILGQKVEFLVSFYNNEISEKSEIFDDQFSVERPDGSNFTLKIRSTKLEDSAMYFCASRQGADQPQHFGDGTRLSIL.

The chain is built from TRBV19 and TRBJ1-1; 9 bases align to TRBD1. The V gene's germline CDR1 is LNHDA and CDR2 SQIVND (reference sequence). The V gene end was trimmed by 3 bases and the J gene end by 5 bases; junction bases not matched to a gene: 4. CDR3 size: 14 residues. The chain's CDR3 is CASSIPTGGTEAFF. The CDR3 region has the DNA TGTGCCAGTAGTATCCCGACAGGGGGAACTGAAGCTTTCTTT. The whole variable domain, remainder taken from reference TRBV19 and TRBJ1-1, is DGGITQSPKYLFRKEGQNVTLSCEQNLNHDAMYWYRQDPGQGLRLIYYSQIVNDFQKGDIAEGYSVSREKKESFPLTVTSAQKNPTAFYLCASSIPTGGTEAFFGQGTRLTVV.

This chain uses TRBV7-2 with TRBJ2-1, with 7 bases lining up with TRBD2. The J segment lost 9 bases and the V segment lost 5 bases, leaving 7 bases of the junction unmatched. Per germline, CDR1 SGHTA and CDR2 FQGNSA. The CDR3 extends over 13 amino acids. CDR3 sequence (DNA): TGTGCCAGCAGCCGGGGGGAGGGCGGTGAGCAGTTCTTC. Residues: CASSRGEGGEQFF.

There are a few counts of this clone. The chain combines TRBV6-5 with TRBJ2-7; 8 bases match TRBD1. This CDR3 region has 14 residues. V was pared by 9 bases and J by 0 bases, with 7 bases of the junction left unmatched. Germline assignment: CDR1 MNHEY and CDR2 SVGAGI. The chain's CDR3 is CASRTGTSSYEQYF. CDR3 DNA sequence: TGTGCCAGTCGGACAGGGACGAGCTCCTACGAGCAGTACTTC.

In this sample, this clone turned up once. This chain links TRBV19 with TRBJ1-1, with D maybe TRBD1 (6 bases). CDR3 length: 15 amino acids. V was cut by 4 bases and J by 4 bases, with 16 bases left in between. Germline V lookup: CDR1 LNHDA, CDR2 SQIVND (reference sequence). In nucleotides, the CDR3 is TGTGCCAGTAGTACTTCACCCCAGGGGCGCACTGAAGCTTTCTTT. It codes for CASSTSPQGRTEAFF.

The rearrangement links TRBV7-8 to TRBJ2-2; TRBD1 aligns across 7 bases. The CDR3 covers 15 residues. Unmatched junction bases numbered 3, after V lost 1 base and J lost 4 bases. Germline V gene data show CDR1 as SGHVS and CDR2 as FQNEAQ. The CDR3 protein is CASSLGDRFTGELFF. DNA of the CDR3: TGTGCCAGCAGCTTAGGGGACAGATTCACCGGGGAGCTGTTTTTT.

This sequence joins TRBV10-3 and TRBJ2-7; 8 nucleotides line up with TRBD1. The germline gives CDR1 ENHRY, CDR2 SYGVKD. V was clipped by 4 bases and J by 4 bases; unmatched bases: 6. The CDR3 extends over 14 amino acids. CDR3 in amino acids: CAISGQGTHYEQYF. CDR3 nucleotide sequence: TGTGCCATCAGTGGACAGGGGACTCATTACGAGCAGTACTTC.

The V gene is TRBV5-1, the J gene TRBJ2-3; TRBD1 agrees at 10 bases. This CDR3 is built from 17 residues. Trimming at V came to 4 bases and at J to 2 bases, leaving 10 bases not matched to a gene. Per the germline V gene, CDR1 is SGHRS and CDR2 is YFSETQ. The CDR3 nucleotides are TGCGCCAGCAGCCATCCATCGGGACAGGGGTCCACAGATACGCAGTATTTT. Amino acids: CASSHPSGQGSTDTQYF.

The chain is built from TRBV9 and TRBJ2-5; D is perhaps TRBD1 (6 bases). Trimming shortened V by 0 bases and J by 4 bases, and 10 bases separated the two germline ends. The CDR3 extends over 14 amino acids. Germline V gives CDR1 SGDLS, CDR2 YYNGEE. For the CDR3, the DNA is TGTGCCAGCAGCGTAGGCAGGGGTGGAGAGACCCAGTACTTC. This codes for CASSVGRGGETQYF.

This clone was observed a few times. V gene TRBV7-9 combines with J gene TRBJ2-1, with 7 bases identical to TRBD2. The CDR3 has 13 amino acids. V dropped 3 bases and J dropped 7; count of bases not matched to a gene: 3. Germline CDR1 reads SEHNR; CDR2 reads FQNEAQ (reference sequence). CDR3 region: CASSLGGTNEQFF. CDR3 DNA: TGTGCCAGCAGCTTGGGAGGGACGAATGAGCAGTTCTTC.

The chain couples TRBV7-8 to TRBJ1-1, with 7 bases that match TRBD1. The germline V gene has CDR1 SGHVS and CDR2 FQNEAQ. V was pared by 1 base and J by 11 bases, with 4 bases of the junction left unmatched. This CDR3 has 12 amino acids. DNA for the CDR3: TGTGCCAGCAGCTTAGGGAGGGGGCTTGCTTTCTTT. This translates into CASSLGRGLAFF.

The V and J genes are TRBV5-1 and TRBJ1-4; 8 bases align to TRBD1. J was trimmed by 4 bases and V by 0 bases; bases with no gene match: 5. The CDR3 extends over 16 amino acids. CDR1 SGHRS and CDR2 YFSETQ come from the germline V gene. The CDR3 DNA reads TGCGCCAGCAGCTTGGGAGACAGGGGATATAATGAAAAACTGTTTTTT. As protein: CASSLGDRGYNEKLFF.

The chain combines TRBV25-1 with TRBJ2-3; TRBD2 matches at 8 bases. Germline CDR1 reads MGHDK; CDR2 reads SYGVNS. The CDR3 length is 15 residues. Trimming took 1 base from V and 1 from J; bases not matched to a gene: 1. The DNA of the CDR3 is TGTGCCAGCAGTGAATCGGGAGGGGGCACAGATACGCAGTATTTT. Encoded protein: CASSESGGGTDTQYF.

The chain couples TRBV5-1 to TRBJ2-2; 7 nucleotides agree with TRBD1. This CDR3 contains 15 residues. Unmatched junction bases numbered 3, after V lost 3 bases and J lost 1 base. Germline loops: CDR1 SGHRS, CDR2 YFSETQ. This chain's CDR3 is CASSSRQGNTGELFF. The CDR3 DNA reads TGCGCCAGCAGCTCCCGACAGGGGAACACCGGGGAGCTGTTTTTT.

This sequence joins TRBV29-1 and TRBJ2-5, with 7 bases fitting TRBD1. Germline loops: CDR1 SQVTM, CDR2 ANQGSEA. Unmatched junction bases numbered 1, after V lost 1 base and J lost 5 bases. The CDR3 loop spans 12 amino acids. CDR3 in DNA: TGCAGCGTTGAAGGCAGGGGGGAGACCCAGTACTTC. It specifies CSVEGRGETQYF.

V is TRBV5-4 and J is TRBJ2-3, with D perhaps TRBD2 (6 bases). This CDR3 is 15 amino acids long. From germline, CDR1 is SGHNT and CDR2 YYREEE (reference sequence). Trimming shortened V by 4 bases and J by 1 base, and 13 bases separated the two germline ends. The CDR3 here is CASSLGGMGTDTQYF. The CDR3 coding sequence is TGTGCCAGCAGCCTCGGGGGAATGGGCACAGATACGCAGTATTTT.

In its sample, this clone was seen a few times. This chain joins TRBV6-6 and TRBJ1-2; 7 bases are a match to TRBD1. Per the germline V gene, CDR1 is MNHNY and CDR2 is SVGAGI (reference sequence). The CDR3 spans 15 residues. The V gene end was trimmed by 5 bases and the J gene end by 8 bases; junction bases not matched to a gene: 14. The CDR3 sequence: CASSTPGTVPQGYTF. Here the CDR3 DNA reads TGTGCCAGCAGTACGCCCGGGACAGTACCCCAGGGCTACACCTTC.

Only a few counts were recorded for this clone. The chain carries TRBV4-1 and TRBJ1-4; possible D gene TRBD1, 5 bases. This CDR3 comprises 15 residues. V lost 4 bases and J lost 4, with 13 bases in between. Germline V gene sequence: CDR1 MGHRA, CDR2 YSYEKL. CDR3 residues: CASSLPPGLNEKLFF. The CDR3 region has the DNA TGCGCCAGCAGCCTTCCGCCAGGGCTTAATGAAAAACTGTTTTTT.

J is TRBJ1-1 and V is TRBV4-2, with D tentatively TRBD1 (5 bases). The CDR3 consists of 15 residues. Per germline, CDR1 LGHNA and CDR2 YNFKEQ. Trimming left V 0 bases short and J 4 bases short, with 12 bases between. The CDR3 DNA follows: TGTGCCAGCAGCCAAGATCAGGGTCGAGGCACTGAAGCTTTCTTT. Translation gives CASSQDQGRGTEAFF.

The chain has TRBV6-6 and TRBJ2-5; 7 bases align to TRBD2. The J call is doubtful: the DNA matches TRBJ2-7 better. The CDR3 is 15 residues long. Germline V lookup: CDR1 MNHNY, CDR2 SVGAGI (reference sequence). The CDR3 is CASSYGEGSVYEQYF. The CDR3 DNA follows: TGTGCCAGCAGTTACGGGGAGGGATCGGTCTACGAGCAGTACTTC.

This chain connects TRBV6-5 to TRBJ2-3, with 9 bases aligning to TRBD1. The CDR3 length is 14 residues. The trim removed 2 bases at V and 7 bases at J, leaving 4 bases unmatched. In germline, CDR1 is MNHEY, CDR2 SVGAGI. CDR3 DNA sequence: TGTGCCAGCAGTTACGGGACAGGGATGCATACGCAGTATTTT. It specifies CASSYGTGMHTQYF.

The rearrangement joins TRBV20-1 to TRBJ1-2, with D possibly being TRBD1 (5 bases). The germline V gene has CDR1 DFQATT and CDR2 SNEGSKA (reference sequence). The CDR3 has 11 residues. Trimming removed 5 bases at V and 3 bases at J, with 7 bases between. The CDR3 DNA is TGCAGTGCTGCGGGGCACTATGGCTACACCTTC. Protein: CSAAGHYGYTF.